The 23 T cell receptor beta chains below all came from one sample that was sequenced in a study of read filtering for tumor transcriptome and immune sequencing. This library used around 400 ng RNA and molecular barcoded adaptors spanning alpha/delta and beta/gamma chains. TCRdb re-called the reads through MiXCR, storing one row per CDR3 protein. The sample has about 24,000 distinct CDR3 sequences, about 20% seen once. Material for sequencing was a population of CD138-negative cells sorted from bone marrow. The receptors here all came from a donor aged 40 or older with multiple myeloma.

In its sample, this clonotype was seen a few times. The chain uses TRBV12-3 or TRBV12-4 and TRBJ1-5; D not resolved. V was pared by 6 bases and J by 3 bases, with 6 bases between. The CDR3 length is 12 residues. The CDR3 nucleotides are TGTGCCAGCAGCCTGCACAATCAGCCCCAGCATTTT. The encoded protein is CASSLHNQPQHF.

This clonotype was seen a few times. J is TRBJ2-1 and V is TRBV11-3; a weak D match, TRBD1 (6 bases). Trimming took 4 bases from V and 7 from J, leaving 14 bases between them. The germline gives CDR1 SGHNT, CDR2 YENEEA. CDR3 length: 14 amino acids. The CDR3 is CASSSKYTGNEQFF. The CDR3 nucleotides read TGTGCCAGCAGCTCCAAGTATACAGGGAATGAGCAGTTCTTC.

Regarding this clonotype: The CDR3 carries no conserved terminal phenylalanine or tryptophan, so it likely arises from a read error. The chain uses TRBV29-1 and TRBJ1-2, with D unclear. This CDR3 has 10 amino acids. Germline values: CDR1 SQVTM, CDR2 ANQGSEA. Trimming shortened V by 1 base and J by 8 bases, and 5 bases separated the two germline ends. As DNA, the CDR3 is TGCAGCGTTGAAGGTCCCGGCTACACCATC. Translation gives CSVEGPGYTI.

This clonotype was found many times. The chain couples TRBV21-1 to TRBJ1-5. TRBV21-1 corresponds to a pseudogene. The length of the CDR3 is 17 residues. CDR3 amino acids: CASSQFRAGPKNQPQHF. The DNA for the CDR3 is TGTGCCAGCAGCCAATTTCGCGCAGGGCCGAAAAATCAGCCCCAGCATTTT.

In this sample, this clonotype turned up once. Since no conserved phenylalanine or tryptophan closes the CDR3, a read error is the likely cause. This chain uses TRBV28 with TRBJ1-4; tentatively, D is TRBD1 (5 bases). Trimming removed 4 bases at V and 4 bases at J, with 19 bases between. CDR1 MDHEN and CDR2 SYDVKM come from the germline V gene. This CDR3 is 17 amino acids long. The CDR3, as DNA: TGTGCCAGCAGTTACCCCCGGACATCTCCGGATAATGAAAAACTGTTTATT. Translation gives CASSYPRTSPDNEKLFI.

This clonotype was observed at least ten times. The chain combines TRBV19 with TRBJ2-5; D call uncertain. V lost 1 base and J 5 bases, leaving 8 bases between the germline ends. The CDR3 has 13 amino acids. From germline, CDR1 is LNHDA and CDR2 SQIVND (reference sequence). The CDR3 nucleotides read TGTGCCAGTAGTATAGTCAGCCGGGAGACCCAGTACTTC. Its protein product is CASSIVSRETQYF.

This clonotype was counted many times. The chain uses TRBV18 and TRBJ1-5; D call uncertain. The CDR3 has 14 amino acids. Per germline, CDR1 KGHSH and CDR2 LQKENI. With 3 bases removed from V and 3 bases from J, the gap between germline ends came to 9 bases. The DNA of the CDR3 is TGTGCCAGCTCACCTAGTCAGTTCAATCAGCCCCAGCATTTT. Amino acids: CASSPSQFNQPQHF.

V usage is TRBV7-2 and J usage is TRBJ1-2; TRBD1 matches 7 bases. Losses at the gene ends were 3 bases for V and 7 bases for J; bases not matched to a gene: 5. Germline lookup yields CDR1 SGHTA and CDR2 FQGNSA. There are 13 residues in the CDR3. The CDR3 DNA sequence: TGTGCCAGCAGCTTTGGAGGGGGCAGTGGCTACACCTTC. Translating gives CASSFGGGSGYTF.

A note on this clonotype: Its ends do not fully match the called genes, so a read error is possible. This rearrangement joins TRBV12-3 or TRBV12-4 to TRBJ2-3, with 9 bases lining up with TRBD2. This CDR3 spans 14 amino acids. The CDR3 region has the DNA TGTGCCAGCAGTTACGGGACTAGCAGAGATACGCAGTATTTT. This gives the protein CASSYGTSRDTQYF.

This clonotype was seen ten or more times. This chain links TRBV20-1 with TRBJ2-5; a possible D gene is TRBD2 (7 bases). Germline V gene sequence: CDR1 DFQATT, CDR2 SNEGSKA (reference sequence). The CDR3 runs to 13 residues. Deletions cut 3 bases from V and 4 bases from J, with 12 bases between. The CDR3 DNA reads TGCAGTGCTAGGGGGGGGGCCTCAGAGACCCAGTACTTC. Protein sequence: CSARGGASETQYF.

Comments on this clonotype: A read error is possible here, since a much larger clone lies one base away. The gene calls are TRBV15 and TRBJ1-6; D gene ambiguous. This CDR3 contains 13 residues. CDR1 and CDR2 (germline): LNHNV, YYDKDF (reference sequence). DNA for the CDR3: TGTGCCACCAGCAGAGATCGTAATACACCCCTCCACTTT. It codes for CATSRDRNTPLHF.

This clonotype was observed at least ten times. This chain connects TRBV10-3 to TRBJ1-1, with D unresolved. Looked up from germline, CDR1 is ENHRY and CDR2 is SYGVKD. The CDR3 is 13 residues long. V was clipped by 0 bases and J by 7 bases, with 9 bases between them. This CDR3 is CAISESNQYEAFF. CDR3 coding DNA: TGTGCCATCAGTGAGTCGAACCAGTATGAAGCTTTCTTT.

This clonotype has ten or more counts. CDR3 nucleotides: TGTGCCAGCAGCTTAGCTGCGACAGCCTACTCCTACAATGAGCAGTTCTTC. Its translation: CASSLAATAYSYNEQFF. The chain links TRBV7-8 to TRBJ2-1; weak D call: TRBD1 (5 bases). The length of the CDR3 is 17 residues. Trimming stripped 0 bases from V and 0 bases from J, with 12 bases between. CDR1 and CDR2 from the germline V gene are SGHVS and FQNEAQ.

This clonotype was counted ten times or more. CDR3 nucleotides: TGCAGTGGACCCTTTGCTAGCGGGGGTTACAATGAGCAGTTCTTC. Amino acids: CSGPFASGGYNEQFF. The rearrangement uses TRBV20-1 and TRBJ2-1; 10 nucleotides agree with TRBD2. Germline V gives CDR1 DFQATT, CDR2 SNEGSKA (reference sequence). The CDR3 has 15 amino acids. Unmatched junction bases numbered 10, after V lost 7 bases and J lost 4 bases.

The sample holds a few counts of this clonotype. V is TRBV7-3 and J is TRBJ2-1; 10 bases are shared with TRBD1. The CDR3 length is 15 residues. Trimming took 5 bases from V and 3 from J; bases not matched to a gene: 4. CDR1 is SGHTA and CDR2 is FQGTGA in the germline V gene. This chain's CDR3 is CASSPTGGLYNEQFF. CDR3 in DNA: TGTGCCAGCAGCCCGACAGGGGGCCTCTACAATGAGCAGTTCTTC.

This clonotype was seen repeatedly, ten times or more. The genes are TRBV20-1 and TRBJ2-3; 8 bases fit TRBD2. Germline values: CDR1 DFQATT, CDR2 SNEGSKA (reference sequence). This CDR3 is built from 15 residues. V trimming: 2 bases; J trimming: 9 bases; junction bases outside the gene matches: 13. DNA for the CDR3: TGCAGTGCTAGAAGCGAGCGGGGGCAGTTGAGGACGCAGTATTTT. Translating it yields CSARSERGQLRTQYF.

This clonotype has only a few counts. V is TRBV7-9 and J is TRBJ1-5; 7 bases match TRBD1. Germline lookup yields CDR1 SEHNR and CDR2 FQNEAQ (reference sequence). CDR3 length: 20 residues. J was trimmed by 4 bases and V by 0 bases; bases with no gene match: 18. The chain's CDR3 is CASSLAPSSGTVLGNQPQHF. Here the CDR3 DNA reads TGTGCCAGCAGCTTAGCTCCCTCATCCGGGACAGTCTTAGGAAATCAGCCCCAGCATTTT.

This clonotype was seen ten or more times. V usage is TRBV6-1 and J usage is TRBJ2-7; D is ambiguous. Trimming left V 7 bases short and J 0 bases short, with 19 bases between. Germline CDR1 is MNHNS and CDR2 is SASEGT. The CDR3 runs 16 residues. The chain's CDR3 is CASKFGTELNSYEQYF. CDR3 nucleotides: TGTGCCAGCAAATTTGGAACAGAACTGAACTCCTACGAGCAGTACTTC.

This clonotype was counted between two and nine times. The chain couples TRBV7-9 to TRBJ2-5; perhaps TRBD1 as D (6 bases). The ends were cut back, 5 bases at V and 0 bases at J, with 13 bases in the middle. The CDR3 consists of 15 residues. Germline CDR1 SEHNR, CDR2 FQNEAQ (reference sequence). CDR3 sequence (DNA): TGTGCCAGCAGCCCAAAGAACAGGGACCAAGAGACCCAGTACTTC. Protein sequence: CASSPKNRDQETQYF.

A note on this clonotype: A much larger clone differs by one base, so this may be a read error. The chain carries TRBV7-9 and TRBJ1-2; D is perhaps TRBD1 (5 bases). Germline assignment: CDR1 SEHNR and CDR2 FQNEAQ (reference sequence). CDR3 length: 11 amino acids. V was clipped by 5 bases and J by 14 bases, with 15 bases between them. In DNA form, the CDR3 reads TGTGCCAGCAGCCAGGGCAGAAAGTGGACCTTC. As protein: CASSQGRKWTF. Full variable domain (rest looked up from reference TRBV7-9 and TRBJ1-2): DTGVSQNPRHKITKRGQNVTFRCDPISEHNRLYWYRQTLGQGPEFLTYFQNEAQLEKSRLLSDRFSAERPKGSFSTLEIQRTEQGDSAMYLCASSQGRKWTFGSGTRLTVV.

As regards this clonotype: This may arise from a read error, as a much more abundant clone is one base away. The chain's CDR3 is CACSYSDEQFF. The CDR3, as DNA: TGTGCCTGCAGTTACTCGGATGAGCAGTTCTTC. J is TRBJ2-1 and V is TRBV6-1; D uncertain. Germline CDR1 MNHNS, CDR2 SASEGT. The CDR3 consists of 11 residues.

This clonotype has just a few counts. The gene calls are TRBV27 and TRBJ2-1, with D maybe TRBD2 (5 bases). Germline CDR1 reads MNHEY; CDR2 reads SMNVEV (reference sequence). The CDR3 length is 13 residues. Trimming pared 3 bases from V and 7 bases from J, leaving 10 bases between. As DNA, the CDR3 is TGTGCCAGCAGTTTTGCGGGCGCGAATGAGCAGTTCTTC. It specifies CASSFAGANEQFF.

With regard to this clonotype: A read error may produce the germline difference seen at one junction end. The V gene is TRBV5-4, the J gene TRBJ1-1, with a possible D match to TRBD1 (5 bases). The CDR3 runs 13 residues. Germline-derived CDR1 and CDR2 are SGHNT and YYREEE (reference sequence). CDR3 region: CASSSRGITEAFF. The CDR3 coding sequence is TGTGCCAGCAGCTCTAGGGGAATCACTGAGGCTTTCTTT.